These 16 T cell receptor beta chains share one sample of origin, sequenced in a study of response to subunit inactivated influenza vaccine. TCRdb processed the RT-PCR reads anew with MiXCR; each CDR3 protein has one entry. The repertoire holds about 780,000 distinct CDR3 sequences, with approximately 18% as singletons. The sequencing used PBMCs from blood, collected 4 to 6 days after vaccination. These receptors originate from a man in his fifties who received an inactivated influenza vaccine.

The rearrangement uses TRBV4-3 and TRBJ1-2; a weak D match, TRBD1 (6 bases). The CDR3 runs to 17 residues. Trimming left V 4 bases short and J 2 bases short, with 20 bases between. Germline lookup yields CDR1 LGHNA and CDR2 YSLEER. The CDR3 sequence is CASSRTMGGGRNYGYTF. The CDR3 DNA sequence: TGCGCCAGCAGCCGGACCATGGGCGGGGGGCGCAACTATGGCTACACCTTC.

The chain combines TRBV20-1 with TRBJ1-1; D is unclear. Trimming removed 2 bases at V and 0 bases at J, with 7 bases between. This CDR3 comprises 13 residues. Germline V gives CDR1 DFQATT, CDR2 SNEGSKA (reference sequence). CDR3 DNA: TGCAGTGCTAGACCGACCCTGAACACTGAAGCTTTCTTT. It yields the protein CSARPTLNTEAFF.

This clonotype was detected ten times or more. The rearrangement uses TRBV5-1 and TRBJ2-2; D remains unclear. The V end lost 3 bases, the J end lost 6 bases, and 6 bases lay between the germline ends. The CDR3 is made up of 12 amino acids. Germline CDR1 and CDR2: SGHRS and YFSETQ. The CDR3 spells CASSSSPGELFF. Written as DNA, the CDR3 is TGCGCCAGCAGCTCAAGTCCCGGGGAGCTGTTTTTT.

The gene calls are TRBV6-1 and TRBJ1-4; D may be TRBD1 (6 bases). Germline CDR1 MNHNS, CDR2 SASEGT. The CDR3 is 13 amino acids. Trimming took 6 bases from V and 4 from J, leaving 9 bases between them. This chain's CDR3 is CASSRTVNEKLFF. The CDR3 DNA is TGTGCCAGCAGCCGGACAGTTAATGAAAAACTGTTTTTT.

The chain combines TRBV5-4 with TRBJ2-1; 13 bases fit TRBD2. Germline V CDR1 and CDR2: SGHNT, YYREEE (reference sequence). V dropped 9 bases and J dropped 6; count of bases not matched to a gene: 6. The CDR3 has 14 residues. The CDR3 nucleotides read TGTGCCATGCTACTAGCGGGAGGGATCAATGAGCAGTTCTTC. It codes for CAMLLAGGINEQFF.

This clonotype turned up a few times. The rearrangement uses TRBV18 and TRBJ2-1; 9 bases are a match to TRBD2. The V gene end was trimmed by 6 bases and the J gene end by 1 base; junction bases not matched to a gene: 10. Germline lookup yields CDR1 KGHSH and CDR2 LQKENI. The CDR3 runs 17 residues. CDR3 sequence (DNA): TGTGCCAGCTCCCGGGGAGCGGGAGGACTATCCTACAATGAGCAGTTCTTC. Translated: CASSRGAGGLSYNEQFF.

This chain uses TRBV5-6 with TRBJ2-1; 9 bases map to TRBD1. The germline CDR1 and CDR2 sequences are SGHDT and YYEEEE. Trimming at V came to 4 bases and at J to 3 bases, leaving 17 bases not matched to a gene. CDR3 length equals 19 residues. The CDR3 DNA follows: TGTGCCAGCAGCCCAAGACCGGCGGACAGGGGTCGTGGCTACAATGAGCAGTTCTTC. Amino acids: CASSPRPADRGRGYNEQFF.

The V and J genes are TRBV11-2 and TRBJ1-6; 8 nucleotides align to TRBD1. The V segment lost 6 bases and the J segment 7 bases; nucleotides outside the gene matches: 8. From germline, CDR1 is SGHAT and CDR2 FQNNGV. The CDR3 covers 15 residues. CDR3 sequence (DNA): TGTGCCAGCAGGGATAGACAGGGGATGAATTCACCCCTCCACTTT. Encoded protein: CASRDRQGMNSPLHF. The whole variable domain, filled in from reference TRBV11-2 and TRBJ1-6, reads EAGVAQSPRYKIIEKRQSVAFWCNPISGHATLYWYQQILGQGPKLLIQFQNNGVVDDSQLPKDRFSAERLKGVDSTLKIQPAKLEDSAVYLCASRDRQGMNSPLHFGNGTRLTVT.

The sample holds a few counts of this clonotype. The rearrangement links TRBV11-2 to TRBJ2-7, with D perhaps matching TRBD2 (6 bases). V was shortened by 1 base and J by 0 bases, with 10 bases between the two germline ends. Looked up from germline, CDR1 is SGHAT and CDR2 is FQNNGV. This CDR3 is 15 amino acids long. The CDR3 loop reads CASSLGGTVSYEQYF. CDR3 nucleotide sequence: TGTGCCAGCAGCTTAGGCGGGACCGTCTCCTACGAGCAGTACTTC.

The rearrangement links TRBV24-1 to TRBJ2-5; tentatively, D is TRBD1 or TRBD2 (6 bases each). CDR1 KGHDR and CDR2 SFDVKD come from the germline V gene. The CDR3 spans 15 residues. V was pared by 5 bases and J by 2 bases, with 14 bases between. CDR3 coding DNA: TGTGCCACCAGTGGTAAGGGGGGCCTACAAGAGACCCAGTACTTC. Protein: CATSGKGGLQETQYF.

Only a few counts were recorded for this clonotype. The chain recombines TRBV20-1 with TRBJ1-6, with D maybe TRBD1 (5 bases). The length of the CDR3 is 14 residues. V dropped 1 base and J dropped 5 bases, with 9 bases sitting between them. CDR1 DFQATT and CDR2 SNEGSKA come from the germline V gene (reference sequence). The CDR3, as DNA: TGCAGTGCTAGAGGTGACAGTGATAATTCACCCCTCCACTTT. It is translated as CSARGDSDNSPLHF.

This chain links TRBV12-3 or TRBV12-4 with TRBJ2-7; TRBD2 agrees at 8 bases. Germline trimming cut 3 bases from V and 3 bases from J; bases unmatched to any gene: 4. CDR3 length equals 14 residues. The CDR3 loop is CASSFSTSGYEQYF. In nucleotides, the CDR3 is TGTGCCAGCAGTTTCTCCACTAGCGGCTACGAGCAGTACTTC.

This clonotype was observed a few times. This sequence joins TRBV20-1 and TRBJ1-2, with a possible D match to TRBD1 (5 bases). Germline lookup yields CDR1 DFQATT and CDR2 SNEGSKA (reference sequence). This CDR3 has 14 amino acids. Trimming left V 2 bases short and J 7 bases short, with 17 bases between. This CDR3 is CSARLSRDRAGYTF. The CDR3, as DNA: TGCAGTGCTAGACTGTCCAGGGACCGTGCTGGCTACACCTTC.

This clonotype has only a few counts. The chain joins TRBV20-1 to TRBJ2-1; no firm D call. The CDR3 loop spans 12 amino acids. CDR1 is DFQATT, CDR2 SNEGSKA, per germline (reference sequence). Trimming took 1 base from V and 9 from J, leaving 10 bases between them. CDR3 region: CSARASHSEQFF. The CDR3 DNA reads TGCAGTGCTAGAGCCAGCCACAGTGAGCAGTTCTTC.

This clonotype appeared many times. The CDR3 DNA is TGCAGTGCTAGAGATTTAGGACAGGCTATCTACGAGCAGTACTTC. The encoded protein is CSARDLGQAIYEQYF. The chain employs TRBV20-1 and TRBJ2-7, with 7 bases matching TRBD1. The germline gives CDR1 DFQATT, CDR2 SNEGSKA (reference sequence). With 0 bases clipped from V and 3 bases from J, the junction kept 8 bases outside the gene matches. The CDR3 runs 15 residues.

This rearrangement joins TRBV5-6 to TRBJ2-7; the D is unclear. This CDR3 comprises 14 residues. From germline, CDR1 is SGHDT and CDR2 YYEEEE. Trimming removed 4 bases from V and 0 bases from J, with 11 bases in between. The CDR3 DNA is TGTGCCAGCAGCGTTGATGCGAGCTCCTACGAGCAGTACTTC. Amino acids: CASSVDASSYEQYF.